This T cell receptor (beta chain) was recovered during a study of T cells in Graves' hyperthyroidism and ophthalmopathy. Overall study: Peripheral blood was obtained at initial diagnosis, preceding any treatment.

Study-level findings and limits: A median 6.5 months before onset, the model predicted ophthalmopathy.

Thyroid ultrasound, orbital computed tomography, clinical symptoms, and serum thyroxine and TRAb underpinned diagnoses. This CDR3 spans 15 amino acids. Germline V gene data show CDR1 as MDHEN and CDR2 as SYDVKM. Researchers amplified the TCR beta CDR3 regions from RNA transcripts. Using the HTBI primer set, a first-round RT-PCR was run on the TCR CDR3. TCRdb re-called the multiplex PCR reads through MiXCR, storing one row per CDR3 protein. This sample has hundreds of thousands of distinct CDR3 sequences, with roughly 17% found just once. With regard to this clonotype: Its antigen is unidentified. Relative to the germline gene, one junction end is altered; a read error may explain this.

The TCR originated in a woman between 18 and 29 years old with Graves' ophthalmopathy. The chain links TRBV28 to TRBJ2-7, with D unclear. The specimen sequenced was blood. The CDR3 DNA reads as TGTGTCAGCAGCTCCAGACGGGCCGGCTCCTACGAGCAGTACTTC. It specifies CVSSSRRAGSYEQYF.